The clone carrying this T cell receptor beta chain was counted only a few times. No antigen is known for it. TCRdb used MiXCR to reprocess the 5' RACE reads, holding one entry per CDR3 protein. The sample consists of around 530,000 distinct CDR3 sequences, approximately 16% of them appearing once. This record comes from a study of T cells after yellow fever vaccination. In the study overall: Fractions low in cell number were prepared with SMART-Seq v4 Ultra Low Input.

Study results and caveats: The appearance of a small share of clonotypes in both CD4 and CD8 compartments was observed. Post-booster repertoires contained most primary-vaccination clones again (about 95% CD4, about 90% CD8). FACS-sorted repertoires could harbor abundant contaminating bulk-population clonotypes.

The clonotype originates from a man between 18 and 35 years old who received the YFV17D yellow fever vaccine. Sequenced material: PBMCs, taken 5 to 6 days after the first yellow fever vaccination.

The DNA of the CDR3 is TGTGCCATCAGTGTGGCGGGACAGGGGCTCTTGGATGAGCAGTTCTTC. This encodes CAISVAGQGLLDEQFF. The chain combines TRBV10-3 with TRBJ2-1, with TRBD1 matching 10 bases. V was pared by 4 bases and J by 8 bases, with 11 bases of the junction left unmatched. Germline CDR1 ENHRY, CDR2 SYGVKD. The CDR3 has 16 residues.